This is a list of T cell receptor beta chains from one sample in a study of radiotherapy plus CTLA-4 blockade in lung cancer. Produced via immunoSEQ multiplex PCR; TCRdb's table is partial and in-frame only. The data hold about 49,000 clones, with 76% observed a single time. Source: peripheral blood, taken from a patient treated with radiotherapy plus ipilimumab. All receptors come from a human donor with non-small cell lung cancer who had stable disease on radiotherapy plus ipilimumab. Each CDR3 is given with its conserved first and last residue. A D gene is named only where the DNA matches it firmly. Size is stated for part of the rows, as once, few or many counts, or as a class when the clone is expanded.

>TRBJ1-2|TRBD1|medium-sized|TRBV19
TGTGCCAGTAATCCTGGACAGGGAGGCTATGGCTACACCTTC
CASNPGQGGYGYTF
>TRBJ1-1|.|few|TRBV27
TGTGCCAGCAGTTTATCGGGCTGGACCACTGAAGCTTTCTTT
CASSLSGWTTEAFF
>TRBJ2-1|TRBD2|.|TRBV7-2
TGTGCCAGCAGCTTAGTTCTAGCGGGGGGATACAATGAGCAGTTCTTC
CASSLVLAGGYNEQFF
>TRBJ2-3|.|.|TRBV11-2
TGTGCCAGCAGCTTCGGTCGGTCGGATACGCAGTATTTT
CASSFGRSDTQYF
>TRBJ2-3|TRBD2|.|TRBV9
TGTGCCAGCAGCGACCAGCGGGGAGGAAGGGGCACAGATACGCAGTATTTT
CASSDQRGGRGTDTQYF
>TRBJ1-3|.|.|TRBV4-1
TGCGCCAGCAGCCAAGATTCGGGGGGTATAGGAAACACCATATATTTT
CASSQDSGGIGNTIYF
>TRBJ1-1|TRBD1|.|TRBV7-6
TGTGCCAGCAGCCAAGCAGGGGGCAACACTGAAGCTTTCTTT
CASSQAGGNTEAFF
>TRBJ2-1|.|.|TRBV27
TGTGCCAGCAGTGCGCCGGGAGGGACAGGCGACAATGAGCAGTTCTTC
CASSAPGGTGDNEQFF
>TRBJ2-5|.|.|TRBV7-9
TGTGCCAGCAGCTGGTATGGGGAGACCCAGTACTTC
CASSWYGETQYF
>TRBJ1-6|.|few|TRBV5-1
TGCGCCAGCAGAGCACAGGGTCGGCGTAATTCACCCCTCCACTTT
CASRAQGRRNSPLHF
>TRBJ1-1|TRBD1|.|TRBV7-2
TGTGCCAGCAGCTTGAGTACAGGGGCCGGGATGACTGAAGCTTTCTTT
CASSLSTGAGMTEAFF
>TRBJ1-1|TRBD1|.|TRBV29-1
TGCAGCACCTTTCAGGGGGCCGGCACTGAAGCTTTCTTT
CSTFQGAGTEAFF
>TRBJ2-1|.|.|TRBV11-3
TGTGCCAGCAGCTTAGATCGATCGATCAATGAGCAGTTCTTC
CASSLDRSINEQFF
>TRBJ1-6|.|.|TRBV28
TGTGCCAGCAGCTCAGGGACGGCTTATTCACCCCTCCACTTT
CASSSGTAYSPLHF
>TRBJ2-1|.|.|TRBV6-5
TGTGCCAGCAGTTACTCGATAGACAATGAGCAGTTCTTC
CASSYSIDNEQFF
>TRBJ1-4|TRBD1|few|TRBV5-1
TGCGCCAGCAGCCCGGACAGGGGGAGTTGGGATGAAAAACTGTTTTTT
CASSPDRGSWDEKLFF
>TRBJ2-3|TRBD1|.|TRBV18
TGTGCCAGCTCACCATTCACAGGGGTGGGAGATACGCAGTATTTT
CASSPFTGVGDTQYF
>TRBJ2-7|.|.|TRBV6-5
TGTGCCAGCAGTTACCCTGGCCAGGGGACCTACGAGCAGTACTTC
CASSYPGQGTYEQYF
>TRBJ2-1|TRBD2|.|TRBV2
TGTGCCAGCAGACAGCGGGGAGCCTACAATGAGCAGTTCTTC
CASRQRGAYNEQFF
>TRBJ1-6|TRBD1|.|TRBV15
TGTGCCACCAGCAGGACAGGGGGCAATTCACCCCTCCACTTT
CATSRTGGNSPLHF
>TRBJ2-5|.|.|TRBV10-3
TGTGCCATCACGGCGACAGGCCAAGAGACCCAGTACTTC
CAITATGQETQYF
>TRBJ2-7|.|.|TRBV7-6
TGTGCCAGCAGCTTAGAACAGGGCTACGAGCAGTACTTC
CASSLEQGYEQYF
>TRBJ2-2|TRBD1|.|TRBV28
TGTGCCAGCAGCGACAGGGGGCGACTGAGAGGAGCCACCGGGGAGCTGTTTTTT
CASSDRGRLRGATGELFF
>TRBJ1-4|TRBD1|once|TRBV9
TGTGCCAGCAGCTCGGGACAGAACCTTCTAAGAGGTGAAAAACTGTTTTTT
CASSSGQNLLRGEKLFF
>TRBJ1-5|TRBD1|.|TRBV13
TGTGCCAGCAGCATTGGGACAGCTCGCAATCAGCCCCAGCATTTT
CASSIGTARNQPQHF
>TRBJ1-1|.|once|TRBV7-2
TGTGCCAGCAGCTTAGCGGCAGGCTTGAACACTGAAGCTTTCTTT
CASSLAAGLNTEAFF
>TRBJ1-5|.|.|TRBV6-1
TGTGCCAGCATTGGGGAGTGGCAGCTCAATCAGCCCCAGCATTTT
CASIGEWQLNQPQHF
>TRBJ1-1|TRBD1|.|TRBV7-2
TGTGCCGGTGGACAGGGGTGGACTGAAGCTTTCTTT
CAGGQGWTEAFF
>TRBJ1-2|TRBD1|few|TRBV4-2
TGTGCCAGCAGCCAAGACAGGACAGGCCCCTATGGCTACACCTTC
CASSQDRTGPYGYTF
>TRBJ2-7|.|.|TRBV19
TGTGCCAGTAGTATCACCCGGCGAACTCCCTACGAGCAGTACTTC
CASSITRRTPYEQYF
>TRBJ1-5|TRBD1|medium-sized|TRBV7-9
TGTGCCAGCAGCGAGACAGGGTTCAGCAATCAGCCCCAGCATTTT
CASSETGFSNQPQHF
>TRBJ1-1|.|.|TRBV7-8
TGTGCCAGCAGCTTCCCGGCAGGGCGGACCAACACTGAAGCTTTCTTT
CASSFPAGRTNTEAFF
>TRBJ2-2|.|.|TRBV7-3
TGTGCCAGCAGCTCGGAGGGAGAGCTGTTTTTT
CASSSEGELFF
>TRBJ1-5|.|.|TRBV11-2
TGTGCCAGCAGCTTAGGAACAGCTCAGCCCCAGCATTTT
CASSLGTAQPQHF
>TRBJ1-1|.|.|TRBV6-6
TGTGCCAGCAGTTTAGACCGGTGGAACACTGAAGCTTTCTTT
CASSLDRWNTEAFF
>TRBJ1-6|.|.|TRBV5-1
TGCGCCAGCAGCTTGGAGGGATCCAATTCACCCCTCCACTTT
CASSLEGSNSPLHF
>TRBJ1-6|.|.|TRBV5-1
TGCGCCAGCAGCTTAACACCGAGCTCCTATAATTCACCCCTCCACTTT
CASSLTPSSYNSPLHF
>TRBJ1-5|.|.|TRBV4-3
TGCGCCAGCCGCCAAGGACACTATAGCAATCAGCCCCAGCATTTT
CASRQGHYSNQPQHF
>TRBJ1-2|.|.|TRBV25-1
TGTGCCAGCAGGCAGGGCGATGGCTACACCTTC
CASRQGDGYTF
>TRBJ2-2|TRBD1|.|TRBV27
TGTGCCAGCAGTGTGGGACAGGGGCCCGGGGAGCTGTTTTTT
CASSVGQGPGELFF
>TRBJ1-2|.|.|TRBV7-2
TGTGCCAGCAGCTTAGGCCCAGAGTCCTATGGCTACACCTTC
CASSLGPESYGYTF
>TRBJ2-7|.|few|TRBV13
TGTGCCAGCAGCTTAGGCGCAGGGCGCACCTACGAGCAGTACTTC
CASSLGAGRTYEQYF